A selection of T cell receptor beta chains follows, all from one sample in a study of blood T cell repertoires in COVID-19. The data were produced by immunoSEQ multiplex PCR, yet TCRdb's version contains in-frame clones alone and is incomplete. The sample carries 210,000 or so clones, about 88% recorded once. The sample was peripheral blood. The receptors derive from a woman between 40 and 50 years old who had recovered from COVID-19. CDR3s include the opening cysteine and the closing phenylalanine or tryptophan. The D gene is left open where the match is weak. Only some rows state a clone size, as once, few, many or a class for expanded clones.

cdr3_nt	cdr3_aa	d_call	clone_size	j_call	v_call
TGCAGTGCTAGTCTGGCGGAGATGATCACAGATACGCAGTATTTT	CSASLAEMITDTQYF	-	-	TRBJ2-3	TRBV20-1
TGTGCCATCAGCCCCTCGGGACAGGCTGGAAACACCATATATTTT	CAISPSGQAGNTIYF	TRBD1	once	TRBJ1-3	TRBV10-3
TGTGCCAGCAGTTCGCGACAGGGCAGGGAGACCCAGTACTTC	CASSSRQGRETQYF	TRBD1	-	TRBJ2-5	TRBV6-5
TGTGCCAGTAGTCCTAGCGGGGGTTCCTACGAGCAGTACTTC	CASSPSGGSYEQYF	TRBD2	-	TRBJ2-7	TRBV19
TGTGCCAGCCACAGGGTAGTAGGGGACACTGAAGCTTTCTTT	CASHRVVGDTEAFF	-	-	TRBJ1-1	TRBV6-5
TGTGCCAGCCGTGAGCGGGAGGGCCCCTATGAGCAGTTCTTC	CASREREGPYEQFF	TRBD2	once	TRBJ2-1	TRBV6-6
TGTGCCAGCAGCTTAGAGGCTAGCGGGAGCTCCTACGAGCAGTACTTC	CASSLEASGSSYEQYF	TRBD2	-	TRBJ2-7	TRBV7-6
TGTGCCAGCAGCCAAGACGTTTGGCTAGCGGCCGGCAATGAGCAGTTCTTC	CASSQDVWLAAGNEQFF	TRBD2	-	TRBJ2-1	TRBV3-1/TRBV3-2
TGTGCCAGCAGTGCGAGCTCTGGAAACACCATATATTTT	CASSASSGNTIYF	-	-	TRBJ1-3	TRBV12-3/TRBV12-4
TGTGCCAGCAGTGATGACAGGACGCGCGAGCAGTACTTC	CASSDDRTREQYF	-	once	TRBJ2-7	TRBV2
TGTGCCAGCAGCCAAGAGGTGGGTGCAGGGACTAGCGGGAGCTACGAGCAGTACTTC	CASSQEVGAGTSGSYEQYF	TRBD2	-	TRBJ2-7	TRBV4-2
TGTGCCAGCAGCCAAGGTCTGACTAGCGCCTACGAGCAGTACTTC	CASSQGLTSAYEQYF	TRBD2	-	TRBJ2-7	TRBV3-1/TRBV3-2
TGTGCCAGCAGAGAACAGGGGACTGAAGCTTTCTTT	CASREQGTEAFF	TRBD1	-	TRBJ1-1	TRBV7-2
TGCGCCAGCACCCCTCCCAGGACTAGCGGCACAGATACGCAGTATTTT	CASTPPRTSGTDTQYF	TRBD2	-	TRBJ2-3	TRBV10-2
TGTGCCAGCTCCGGGACTAGCGGGAGTAGGGATGAGCAGTTCTTC	CASSGTSGSRDEQFF	TRBD2	-	TRBJ2-1	TRBV3-1/TRBV3-2
TGTGCCAGCAGCAACCCTGACAGGGAGGTCAAAAACATTCAGTACTTC	CASSNPDREVKNIQYF	-	-	TRBJ2-4	TRBV11-1
TGTGCCAGCAGCTTAGGAGGGCGAGAGACCCAGTACTTC	CASSLGGRETQYF	-	few	TRBJ2-5	TRBV7-2
TGCAGCGTTGTGGGCTCCCATGGCTACACCTTC	CSVVGSHGYTF	-	few	TRBJ1-2	TRBV29-1
TGCGCCAGCAGCACGCGGGACAGGGGGCAGGCAGATACGCAGTATTTT	CASSTRDRGQADTQYF	TRBD1	-	TRBJ2-3	TRBV5-1
TGCAGCGCCACAGCTATCAGCTCTGGAAACACCATATATTTT	CSATAISSGNTIYF	-	-	TRBJ1-3	TRBV29-1
TGTGCCAGCAGTTACCTTGGGAGCGCAGGTCTGGAGCAGTTCTTC	CASSYLGSAGLEQFF	-	-	TRBJ2-1	TRBV6-6
TGTGCCTGGAGCCCCCAGGGGAATTCACCCCTCCACTTT	CAWSPQGNSPLHF	-	-	TRBJ1-6	TRBV30
TGTGCCAGCAGCTTCTTAGCGGGATGGAACACCGGGGAGCTGTTTTTT	CASSFLAGWNTGELFF	TRBD2	few	TRBJ2-2	TRBV11-3
TGCAGTGCTAGTGGGTACAGGGCCCATGAGCAGTTCTTC	CSASGYRAHEQFF	-	-	TRBJ2-1	TRBV20-1
TGTGCCAGCAGTGGGGTTGGACAGTCGACAGATACGCAGTATTTT	CASSGVGQSTDTQYF	-	-	TRBJ2-3	TRBV28
TGTGCCAGCAGCCAAGGCAACCCGGCTCAGGGCACTGAAGCTTTCTTT	CASSQGNPAQGTEAFF	-	-	TRBJ1-1	TRBV4-2
TGTGCCAGCAGCCCGTCTGTGGGAGAGAACACTGAAGCTTTCTTT	CASSPSVGENTEAFF	-	-	TRBJ1-1	TRBV7-9
TGTGCCAGCAGACGGGATCCAGAGACCCAGTACTTC	CASRRDPETQYF	-	-	TRBJ2-5	TRBV2
TGCAGCGTAACAGGGGGGCGGGCAGATACGCAGTATTTT	CSVTGGRADTQYF	TRBD1	-	TRBJ2-3	TRBV29-1
TGTGCCATACAGGGGCCTCTCTACGAGCAGTACTTC	CAIQGPLYEQYF	TRBD1	-	TRBJ2-7	TRBV28
TGTGCCTGGAGTGTTCAGGGGGACACTGAAGCTTTCTTT	CAWSVQGDTEAFF	TRBD1	-	TRBJ1-1	TRBV30
TGTGCCAGCAGTTACCAGCGGGAGAGTGTCAATGAGCAGTTCTTC	CASSYQRESVNEQFF	TRBD2	few	TRBJ2-1	TRBV2
TGTGCCAGCTCGCGGACAGGACTCAATCAGCCCCAGCATTTT	CASSRTGLNQPQHF	TRBD1	-	TRBJ1-5	TRBV18
TGCGCCAGCAGCTTGGGGCTAGTCTCCTACAATGAGCAGTTCTTC	CASSLGLVSYNEQFF	-	-	TRBJ2-1	TRBV5-1
TGTGCCAGCAGCCGCACTAGCGGCGAAGGTGCTGAGCAGTTCTTC	CASSRTSGEGAEQFF	TRBD2	-	TRBJ2-1	TRBV3-1/TRBV3-2
TGTGCCAGCAGTACCGGGACAGGGACTAATCAGCCCCAGCATTTT	CASSTGTGTNQPQHF	TRBD1	-	TRBJ1-5	TRBV27
TGTGCCTGGAGTGCCGGAGGGGCAGGAAACACCATATATTTT	CAWSAGGAGNTIYF	-	-	TRBJ1-3	TRBV30
TGTGCCAGCTCACCACAAACTTTCGAGCAGTACTTC	CASSPQTFEQYF	-	once	TRBJ2-7	TRBV18
TGCGCCAGCAGTCAACCCGGGACAGGGGGGAATGAAAAACTGTTTTTT	CASSQPGTGGNEKLFF	TRBD1	once	TRBJ1-4	TRBV23-1
TGTGCCAGCAGCTTAGAAGCGGGGCCAGATTACAATGAGCAGTTCTTC	CASSLEAGPDYNEQFF	TRBD2	-	TRBJ2-1	TRBV7-6
TGCGCCAGCAGCCGGGCAAGCGGGAGTGAGACCCAGTACTTC	CASSRASGSETQYF	TRBD2	few	TRBJ2-5	TRBV5-1
TGTGCCAGCAGCCGCGACGGGACAGCTAACACCGGGGAGCTGTTTTTT	CASSRDGTANTGELFF	TRBD1	-	TRBJ2-2	TRBV3-1/TRBV3-2
TGTGCCAGCAGGAGGCCCTATAGCAATCAGCCCCAGCATTTT	CASRRPYSNQPQHF	-	-	TRBJ1-5	TRBV28
TGTGCCACCAGTGCGGGCCTAGCGGCGTACAATGAGCAGTTCTTC	CATSAGLAAYNEQFF	TRBD2	-	TRBJ2-1	TRBV24-1
TGTGCCAGCAGTCCTCGACATAGCGGGGACGAGCAGTACTTC	CASSPRHSGDEQYF	TRBD2	-	TRBJ2-7	TRBV3-1/TRBV3-2
TGTGCCACCAGCAGAGGGGAGAAAAACTACAATGAGCAGTTCTTC	CATSRGEKNYNEQFF	-	-	TRBJ2-1	TRBV15
TGTGCCAGCTCACCTGGACTAGCGGGAGAGGCCCCCTACAATGAGCAGTTCTTC	CASSPGLAGEAPYNEQFF	TRBD2	-	TRBJ2-1	TRBV18
TGTGCCAGCAGCATGGGACTAGCGGGAGAAGAGACCCAGTACTTC	CASSMGLAGEETQYF	TRBD2	-	TRBJ2-5	TRBV9